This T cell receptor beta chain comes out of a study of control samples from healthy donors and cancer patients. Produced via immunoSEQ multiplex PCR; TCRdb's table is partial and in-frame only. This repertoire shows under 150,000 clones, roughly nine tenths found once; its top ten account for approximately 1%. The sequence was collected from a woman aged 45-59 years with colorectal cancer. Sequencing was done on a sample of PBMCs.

The CDR3 DNA reads TGTGCCAGCCGACCACAGTTTACTAATGAAAAACTGTTTTTT. Translated, it gives CASRPQFTNEKLFF. The chain combines TRBV11-2 with TRBJ1-4, with D unresolved. The CDR3 runs 14 residues. Trimming cost V 8 bases and J 2 bases, with 12 bases left between them. CDR1 and CDR2 from the germline V gene are SGHAT and FQNNGV.